One sample yielded the 16 T cell receptor beta chains listed below, sequenced in a study of beta chain features in type 1 diabetes. Study-level points and caveats: Patients with Type 1 diabetes showed moderately but significantly shorter TCRB CDR3s in all four CD4+ subsets.

No cognate antigen is known for these TCRs. The sequenced template was cDNA made from the entire isolated RNA. Sequencing used immunoSEQ multiplex PCR; TCRdb keeps in-frame clones, though not all of them. The data contain 200,000 to 300,000 clones, 20% of them singletons. Sequencing was done on a sample of naive CD4+ T cells from blood. The receptors shown here come from a woman in her thirties or forties with type 1 diabetes.

The chain links TRBV5-1 to TRBJ2-2, with D perhaps TRBD1 (7 bases). Trimming removed 4 bases at V and 7 bases at J, with 11 bases between. From germline, CDR1 is SGHRS and CDR2 YFSETQ. This CDR3 contains 13 residues. This chain's CDR3 is CASSNRGGGELFF. CDR3 coding DNA: TGCGCCAGCAGCAACAGGGGAGGCGGGGAGCTGTTTTTT.

This clone was seen only a few times. This sequence joins TRBV9 and TRBJ1-6, with TRBD1 matching over 8 bases. Germline values: CDR1 SGDLS, CDR2 YYNGEE. The CDR3 covers 14 residues. The junction had 4 bases not matched to a gene; V was cut back by 4 bases and J by 7 bases. CDR3 DNA: TGTGCCAGCAGCCCTCGGACAGGGAATTCACCCCTCCACTTT. Protein: CASSPRTGNSPLHF.

The genes are TRBV9 and TRBJ1-1; 7 bases are a match to TRBD1. CDR3 size: 15 residues. CDR1 is SGDLS and CDR2 is YYNGEE in the germline V gene. Germline trimming cut 0 bases from V and 0 bases from J; bases unmatched to any gene: 2. The CDR3: CASSVAGQMNTEAFF. For the CDR3, the DNA is TGTGCCAGCAGCGTAGCGGGACAGATGAACACTGAAGCTTTCTTT. Together with reference TRBV9 and TRBJ1-1, the CDR3 gives the full variable domain: DSGVTQTPKHLITATGQRVTLRCSPRSGDLSVYWYQQSLDQGLQFLIQYYNGEERAKGNILERFSAQQFPDLHSELNLSSLELGDSALYFCASSVAGQMNTEAFFGQGTRLTVV.

This clone was found a few times. The CDR3 DNA reads TGCAGTGCTAGATTTCGGAGTGAAGCTTTCTTT. Amino acid sequence: CSARFRSEAFF. V usage is TRBV20-1 and J usage is TRBJ1-1; D gene uncertain. CDR1 and CDR2 (germline): DFQATT, SNEGSKA (reference sequence). This CDR3 comprises 11 residues. V lost 2 bases, J lost 7 bases, and 8 bases lay in between.

This clone was detected a few times. The chain uses TRBV15 and TRBJ2-7; D possibly corresponds to TRBD2 (6 bases). CDR1 LNHNV and CDR2 YYDKDF come from the germline V gene (reference sequence). Trimming pared 2 bases from V and 6 bases from J, leaving 14 bases between. The length of the CDR3 is 14 residues. The CDR3 nucleotides read TGTGCCACCAGCAGATTTGGGGGGAGAGGCGAGCAGTACTTC. It yields the protein CATSRFGGRGEQYF.

The CDR3 region is CASSPRGQATSGANVLTF. In DNA, the CDR3 is TGTGCCAGCTCACCACGGGGACAGGCGACATCTGGGGCCAACGTCCTGACTTTC. V is TRBV18 and J is TRBJ2-6; TRBD1 aligns across 8 bases. CDR3 size: 18 residues. In germline, CDR1 is KGHSH, CDR2 LQKENI. V was pared by 1 base and J by 1 base, with 6 bases of the junction left unmatched.

This chain links TRBV9 with TRBJ2-5; 10 nucleotides agree with TRBD1. This CDR3 comprises 17 residues. V lost 3 bases, J lost 5 bases, and 13 bases stayed unmatched. Germline CDR1 reads SGDLS; CDR2 reads YYNGEE. CDR3 sequence (DNA): TGTGCCAGCAGCGAGGGGAGACAGGGGGCGCTTGGGGAGACCCAGTACTTC. Translating gives CASSEGRQGALGETQYF.

The sample holds a few counts of this clone. The V call is TRBV29-1, the J call TRBJ1-1; 9 nucleotides agree with TRBD1. The length of the CDR3 is 14 residues. Germline V gives CDR1 SQVTM, CDR2 ANQGSEA. V shed 6 bases and J 1 base; nucleotides not matched to a gene: 6. The CDR3 protein is CSVASGQGNTEAFF. CDR3 sequence (DNA): TGCAGCGTCGCTTCGGGACAGGGGAACACTGAAGCTTTCTTT.

The V call is TRBV19, the J call TRBJ2-7; TRBD1 aligns across 8 bases. The CDR3 contains 14 residues. Looked up from germline, CDR1 is LNHDA and CDR2 is SQIVND (reference sequence). The V and J ends lost 6 bases and 6 bases, in that order; junction bases with no gene match: 10. CDR3 in DNA: TGTGCCAGTAGCTCCCTGGACAGGGTCTCCGAGCAGTACTTC. Translating gives CASSSLDRVSEQYF.

In this sample, this clone turned up a few times. The rearrangement joins TRBV9 to TRBJ2-1; D perhaps matches TRBD1 (5 bases). Germline CDR1 and CDR2: SGDLS and YYNGEE. The ends were cut back, 3 bases at V and 0 bases at J, with 13 bases in the middle. This CDR3 spans 16 amino acids. This chain's CDR3 is CASSEKGARSYNEQFF. The CDR3 DNA is TGTGCCAGCAGCGAGAAAGGGGCCCGCTCCTACAATGAGCAGTTCTTC.

This clone has a handful of counts. This rearrangement joins TRBV29-1 to TRBJ2-1; possible D gene TRBD1, 5 bases. V was pared by 2 bases and J by 0 bases, with 17 bases between. From germline, CDR1 is SQVTM and CDR2 ANQGSEA. This CDR3 contains 17 residues. CDR3: CSVEKGQSLSSYNEQFF. The CDR3 bases are TGCAGCGTTGAAAAGGGGCAGTCTCTAAGCTCCTACAATGAGCAGTTCTTC.

This clone was seen a few times. The rearrangement uses TRBV4-3 and TRBJ1-1; D possibly corresponds to TRBD1 (6 bases). The CDR3 contains 13 residues. The ends were cut back, 4 bases at V and 5 bases at J, with 11 bases in the middle. Germline V gives CDR1 LGHNA, CDR2 YSLEER. CDR3 in amino acids: CASSPQQGTEAFF. In DNA, the CDR3 is TGCGCCAGCAGCCCCCAGCAGGGGACTGAAGCTTTCTTT.

This clone occurred a few times. This sequence joins TRBV7-9 and TRBJ2-7, with a possible D match to TRBD2 (6 bases). Trimming took off 2 bases at V and 3 bases at J, with 8 bases between the two ends. The CDR3 has 13 residues. Germline V gives CDR1 SEHNR, CDR2 FQNEAQ (reference sequence). CDR3 in amino acids: CASSLTGGYEQYF. The CDR3 DNA follows: TGTGCCAGCAGCTTAACCGGGGGCTACGAGCAGTACTTC.

This chain connects TRBV4-1 to TRBJ2-5; D gene uncertain. Per germline, CDR1 MGHRA and CDR2 YSYEKL. Trimming removed 1 base from V and 0 bases from J, with 6 bases in between. The CDR3 spans 14 residues. The CDR3 spells CASSQASYQETQYF. The CDR3, as DNA: TGCGCCAGCAGCCAAGCAAGCTACCAAGAGACCCAGTACTTC.

This clone was found a few times. This sequence joins TRBV9 and TRBJ1-2; the D is unclear. The CDR3 is 14 amino acids. CDR1 SGDLS and CDR2 YYNGEE come from the germline V gene. Trimming took off 4 bases at V and 3 bases at J, with 13 bases between the two ends. In DNA form, the CDR3 reads TGTGCCAGCAGCCCGACGACACAGCACTATGGCTACACCTTC. This gives the protein CASSPTTQHYGYTF.

The chain links TRBV11-3 to TRBJ2-1; 7 bases line up with TRBD2. The CDR3 spans 12 residues. V dropped 8 bases and J dropped 2; count of bases not matched to a gene: 0. Germline values: CDR1 SGHNT, CDR2 YENEEA. CDR3 sequence reads: CASGRAYNEQFF. DNA of the CDR3: TGTGCCAGCGGGAGGGCCTACAATGAGCAGTTCTTC.